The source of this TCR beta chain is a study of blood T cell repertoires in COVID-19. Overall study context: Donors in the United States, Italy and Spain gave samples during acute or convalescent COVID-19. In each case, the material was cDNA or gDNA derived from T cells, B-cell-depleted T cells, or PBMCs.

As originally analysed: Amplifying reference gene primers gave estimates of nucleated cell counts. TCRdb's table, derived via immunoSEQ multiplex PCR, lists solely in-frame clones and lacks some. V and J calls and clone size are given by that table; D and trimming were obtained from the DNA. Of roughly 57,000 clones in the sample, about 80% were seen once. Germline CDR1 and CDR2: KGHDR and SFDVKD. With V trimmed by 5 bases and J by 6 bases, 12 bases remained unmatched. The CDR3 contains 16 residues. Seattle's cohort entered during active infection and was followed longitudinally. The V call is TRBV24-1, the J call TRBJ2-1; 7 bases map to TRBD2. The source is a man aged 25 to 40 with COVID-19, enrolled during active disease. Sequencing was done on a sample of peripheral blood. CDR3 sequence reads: CATSGPTSLNSNEQFF. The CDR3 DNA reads TGTGCCACCAGTGGTCCGACTAGCTTGAACTCCAATGAGCAGTTCTTC.